One sample yielded the 17 T cell receptor beta chains listed below, sequenced in a study of cytomegalovirus exposure and HLA in healthy donors. The primer mix had 60 Vbeta and 13 Jbeta primers. The protocol was immunoSEQ multiplex PCR, while the TCRdb copy is restricted to in-frame clones and leaves out a portion. The top ten hold approximately 6.5% of the sample, which has 140,000 or so clones, approximately 67% seen once. The sample taken for sequencing was PBMCs. The receptor set was obtained from a woman in her sixties or seventies in good health and CMV-seronegative.

In its sample, this clone was seen a few times. The chain has TRBV5-1 and TRBJ2-7; D might be TRBD1 (5 bases). The CDR3 is 13 amino acids. V was shortened by 0 bases and J by 2 bases, with 6 bases between the two germline ends. The germline CDR1 and CDR2 sequences are SGHRS and YFSETQ. CDR3 region: CASSLEGAYEQYF. Here the CDR3 DNA reads TGCGCCAGCAGCTTGGAAGGGGCCTACGAGCAGTACTTC.

The gene calls are TRBV7-2 and TRBJ2-1; 12 nucleotides agree with TRBD2. Germline assignment: CDR1 SGHTA and CDR2 FQGNSA. CDR3 length: 17 amino acids. V was pared by 5 bases and J by 11 bases, with 16 bases of the junction left unmatched. Here the CDR3 reads CASSPRTSGTTRLKQFF. For the CDR3, the DNA is TGTGCCAGCAGCCCGCGGACTAGCGGGACGACACGCCTTAAGCAGTTCTTC.

J is TRBJ2-4 and V is TRBV27, with 7 positions matching TRBD1. With 1 base clipped from V and 5 bases from J, the junction kept 2 bases outside the gene matches. The CDR3 has 14 amino acids. Germline CDR1 MNHEY, CDR2 SMNVEV (reference sequence). CDR3 in DNA: TGTGCCAGCAGTTTATATAGGGGGCAAAACATTCAGTACTTC. Translating it yields CASSLYRGQNIQYF.

The rearrangement joins TRBV19 to TRBJ2-7; a possible D gene is TRBD2 (6 bases). Deletions cut 3 bases from V and 6 bases from J, with 15 bases between. CDR1 is LNHDA, CDR2 SQIVND, per germline (reference sequence). The CDR3 runs 14 residues. CDR3 DNA sequence: TGTGCCAGTAGTATGGGTGGAGGGACGCCCGAGCAGTACTTC. It yields the protein CASSMGGGTPEQYF. Full variable domain (outside the CDR3, taken from reference TRBV19 and TRBJ2-7): DGGITQSPKYLFRKEGQNVTLSCEQNLNHDAMYWYRQDPGQGLRLIYYSQIVNDFQKGDIAEGYSVSREKKESFPLTVTSAQKNPTAFYLCASSMGGGTPEQYFGPGTRLTVT.

This clone showed up just once. The chain is built from TRBV5-1 and TRBJ1-1; D remains unclear. The V gene's germline CDR1 is SGHRS and CDR2 YFSETQ. CDR3 length: 17 amino acids. Trimming removed 0 bases from V and 1 base from J, with 16 bases in between. The CDR3 DNA reads as TGCGCCAGCAGCTTGGCCGGATCGCAGGTTCCGAACACTGAAGCTTTCTTT. As protein: CASSLAGSQVPNTEAFF. Looking up the rest from reference TRBV5-1 and TRBJ1-1 gives the full variable domain: KAGVTQTPRYLIKTRGQQVTLSCSPISGHRSVSWYQQTPGQGLQFLFEYFSETQRNKGNFPGRFSGRQFSNSRSEMNVSTLELGDSALYLCASSLAGSQVPNTEAFFGQGTRLTVV.

The chain combines TRBV19 with TRBJ1-2; TRBD1 agrees at 10 bases. This CDR3 spans 13 amino acids. Germline loops: CDR1 LNHDA, CDR2 SQIVND (reference sequence). Losses at the gene ends were 6 bases for V and 8 bases for J; bases not matched to a gene: 6. The CDR3 DNA is TGTGCCAGTAGAAAGACAGGGGGCGAGGGCTACACCTTC. Protein: CASRKTGGEGYTF.

The rearrangement joins TRBV18 to TRBJ2-6, with TRBD2 matching 10 bases. After removal of 3 bases from V and 0 bases from J, the junction contained 5 bases not matched to a gene. This CDR3 comprises 18 residues. The germline CDR1 and CDR2 sequences are KGHSH and LQKENI. CDR3 amino acids: CASSPPSGGLSGANVLTF. The CDR3 nucleotides read TGTGCCAGCTCACCCCCTAGCGGGGGACTCTCTGGGGCCAACGTCCTGACTTTC.

The chain combines TRBV25-1 with TRBJ1-5; 7 bases are shared with TRBD1. With 6 bases clipped from V and 11 bases from J, the junction kept 7 bases outside the gene matches. CDR1 and CDR2 (germline): MGHDK, SYGVNS. CDR3 size: 12 residues. CDR3 sequence (DNA): TGTGCCAGCAGGGGGACAGATCGGACCCAGCATTTT. This codes for CASRGTDRTQHF.

V and J are TRBV15 and TRBJ2-5, with 14 bases matching TRBD2. The CDR3 loop spans 17 amino acids. Germline V gene data show CDR1 as LNHNV and CDR2 as YYDKDF (reference sequence). The V segment lost 0 bases and the J segment 14 bases; nucleotides outside the gene matches: 14. The CDR3 reads CATSRDLGLAGARREYF. Written as DNA, the CDR3 is TGTGCCACCAGCAGAGATTTGGGACTAGCGGGGGCAAGACGCGAATACTTC.

V and J are TRBV2 and TRBJ2-2; 12 bases are a match to TRBD2. CDR1 SNHLY and CDR2 FYNNEI come from the germline V gene. V was pared by 7 bases and J by 7 bases, with 13 bases of the junction left unmatched. The CDR3 runs to 17 residues. The CDR3 here is CASTEDLAGGRSGELFF. The CDR3 nucleotides read TGTGCCAGCACCGAGGATCTAGCGGGAGGGAGGAGCGGGGAGCTGTTTTTT.

The chain links TRBV7-2 to TRBJ2-1; the D gene is possibly TRBD1 (6 bases). From germline, CDR1 is SGHTA and CDR2 FQGNSA. The CDR3 totals 16 residues. Deletions cut 1 base from V and 1 base from J, with 11 bases between. This CDR3 is CASSLDNRASYNEQFF. The CDR3 DNA is TGTGCCAGCAGCTTAGATAACAGGGCATCCTACAATGAGCAGTTCTTC.

The rearrangement links TRBV28 to TRBJ1-2; D is possibly TRBD1 (5 bases). Deletions cut 6 bases from V and 4 bases from J, with 24 bases between. Germline CDR1 and CDR2: MDHEN and SYDVKM. This CDR3 contains 17 residues. CDR3 in DNA: TGTGCCAGCAGCGTCCGTCCAGGGAGGGCGGTAGGCTATGGCTACACCTTC. As protein: CASSVRPGRAVGYGYTF.

J is TRBJ2-1 and V is TRBV10-3, with 13 bases aligning to TRBD2. CDR3 size: 16 residues. Germline loops: CDR1 ENHRY, CDR2 SYGVKD. The junction had 12 bases not matched to a gene; V was cut back by 10 bases and J by 6 bases. The CDR3 reads CATVGLAGEISNEQFF. The CDR3 bases are TGTGCCACCGTCGGACTAGCGGGAGAGATAAGCAATGAGCAGTTCTTC.

This rearrangement joins TRBV5-1 to TRBJ2-7; 11 nucleotides match TRBD2. From germline, CDR1 is SGHRS and CDR2 YFSETQ. The CDR3 sequence is 16 residues long. The J segment lost 0 bases and the V segment lost 1 base, leaving 3 bases of the junction unmatched. CDR3 sequence (DNA): TGCGCCAGCAGCTTGACTAGCGGGGGAACCTCCTACGAGCAGTACTTC. It specifies CASSLTSGGTSYEQYF. The full variable domain, rest sourced from reference TRBV5-1 and TRBJ2-7, is KAGVTQTPRYLIKTRGQQVTLSCSPISGHRSVSWYQQTPGQGLQFLFEYFSETQRNKGNFPGRFSGRQFSNSRSEMNVSTLELGDSALYLCASSLTSGGTSYEQYFGPGTRLTVT.

The V call is TRBV6-5, the J call TRBJ2-7; 10 bases agree with TRBD2. V lost 7 bases, J lost 4 bases, and 7 bases stayed unmatched. Germline CDR1 and CDR2: MNHEY and SVGAGI. This CDR3 is built from 14 residues. CDR3 loop: CASTEAGGPYEQYF. CDR3 nucleotides: TGTGCCAGCACCGAAGCGGGAGGGCCATACGAGCAGTACTTC.

The chain combines TRBV2 with TRBJ2-7; 7 bases align to TRBD2. Germline V lookup: CDR1 SNHLY, CDR2 FYNNEI. The CDR3 totals 15 residues. After removal of 2 bases from V and 4 bases from J, the junction contained 8 bases not matched to a gene. The CDR3 DNA sequence: TGTGCCAGCAGTGAATCCGGGGGGAGGTTTTACGAGCAGTACTTC. This sequence encodes CASSESGGRFYEQYF.

The chain couples TRBV9 to TRBJ2-7; 7 bases are shared with TRBD2. Germline V gives CDR1 SGDLS, CDR2 YYNGEE. The CDR3 runs to 15 residues. The junction had 5 bases not matched to a gene; V was cut back by 0 bases and J by 2 bases. The CDR3 sequence is CASSVGTSRAYEQYF. CDR3 nucleotide sequence: TGTGCCAGCAGCGTAGGGACTAGTCGTGCCTACGAGCAGTACTTC.